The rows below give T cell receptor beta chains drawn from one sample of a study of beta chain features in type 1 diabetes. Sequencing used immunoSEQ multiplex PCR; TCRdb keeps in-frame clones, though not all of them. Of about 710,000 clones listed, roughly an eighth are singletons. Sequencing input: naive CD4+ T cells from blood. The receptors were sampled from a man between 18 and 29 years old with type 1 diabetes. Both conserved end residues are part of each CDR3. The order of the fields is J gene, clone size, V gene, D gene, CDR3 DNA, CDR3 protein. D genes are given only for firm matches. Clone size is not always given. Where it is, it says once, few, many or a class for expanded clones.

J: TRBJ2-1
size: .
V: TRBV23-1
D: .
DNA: TGCGCCAGCAGTCAAATTAGGGACAAGACGCACAATGAGCAGTTCTTC
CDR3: CASSQIRDKTHNEQFF

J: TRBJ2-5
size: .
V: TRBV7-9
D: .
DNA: TGTGCCAGCAGCTTATTCGAGACCCAGTACTTC
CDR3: CASSLFETQYF

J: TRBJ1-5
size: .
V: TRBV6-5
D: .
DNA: TGTGCCAGCAGTTACCCCCGGGGTGATCAGCCCCAGCATTTT
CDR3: CASSYPRGDQPQHF

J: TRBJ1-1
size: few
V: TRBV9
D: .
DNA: TGTGCCAGCAGCTTCGAGGCCGGGATACGTGGTGAAGCTTTCTTT
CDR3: CASSFEAGIRGEAFF

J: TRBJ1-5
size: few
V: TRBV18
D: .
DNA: TGTGCCAGCTCACAAGGAAGCAATCAGCCCCAGCATTTT
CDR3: CASSQGSNQPQHF

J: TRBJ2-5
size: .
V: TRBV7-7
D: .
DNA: TGTGCTAGCAGCTTAGGGCAGCAAGAGACCCAGTACTTC
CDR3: CASSLGQQETQYF

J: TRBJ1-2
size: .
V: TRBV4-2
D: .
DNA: TGTGCCAGCAGCCAAGATCAAGGGGATGGGTATGGCTACACCTTC
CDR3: CASSQDQGDGYGYTF

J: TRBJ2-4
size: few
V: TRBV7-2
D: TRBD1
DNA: TGTGCCAGCAGCCCCCGACAGGGGGCTGGCAAAAACATTCAGTACTTC
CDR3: CASSPRQGAGKNIQYF

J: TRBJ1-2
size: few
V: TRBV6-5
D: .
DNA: TGTGCCAGCAGTTACGGCAGGGGCCCTTATGGCTACACCTTC
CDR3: CASSYGRGPYGYTF

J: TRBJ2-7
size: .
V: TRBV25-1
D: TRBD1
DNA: TGTGCCAGCAGGAGGGACAGGCCTCACTACGAGCAGTACTTC
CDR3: CASRRDRPHYEQYF

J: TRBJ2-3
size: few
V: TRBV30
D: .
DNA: TGTGCCTGGAGTGTAATGCGACGGACAAACCCAGATACGCAGTATTTT
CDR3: CAWSVMRRTNPDTQYF

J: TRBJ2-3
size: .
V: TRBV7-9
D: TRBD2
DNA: TGTGCCAGCAGCTATCCGGGTGGGAGGGCGCCAGATACGCAGTATTTT
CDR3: CASSYPGGRAPDTQYF

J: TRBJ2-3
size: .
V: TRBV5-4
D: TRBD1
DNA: TGTGCCAGCAGCTTGGACAGGGGAAGCACAGATACGCAGTATTTT
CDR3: CASSLDRGSTDTQYF

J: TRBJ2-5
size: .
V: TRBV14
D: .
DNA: TGTGCCAGCAGCCGATCTCCGAGCCTGGCGGAGACCCAGTACTTC
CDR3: CASSRSPSLAETQYF

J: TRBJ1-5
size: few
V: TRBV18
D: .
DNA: TGTGCCAGCTCACCACCGGGGCCGCGCAATCAGCCCCAGCATTTT
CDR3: CASSPPGPRNQPQHF

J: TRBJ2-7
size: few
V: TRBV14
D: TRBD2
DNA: TGTGCCAGCAGCCAGATGACGGGACTAGCGGGAGATGCGGAAGAGCAGTACTTC
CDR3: CASSQMTGLAGDAEEQYF